A single sample gave rise to the 30 T cell receptor beta chains below, sequenced in a study of identical twins. One entry per CDR3 protein results from TCRdb running MiXCR on the 5' RACE reads. The sample lists over 200,000 distinct CDR3 sequences, roughly 7.1% occurring once. This sample was also put to use in a study of T cells expressing NK-cell markers.

The specimen was CD8+ T cells sorted from blood. Source of these receptors: a woman younger than 35 in good health.

This sequence joins TRBV20-1 and TRBJ2-1; TRBD2 matches at 11 bases. Germline CDR1 and CDR2: DFQATT and SNEGSKA (reference sequence). J gave up 3 bases and V 3 bases, and 10 bases lay outside the gene matches. This CDR3 region has 17 residues. CDR3 in DNA: TGCAGTGCTAGCACCACTAGCGGGAGAGGGGGCTACAATGAGCAGTTCTTC. This encodes CSASTTSGRGGYNEQFF.

This clonotype was recorded many times. This chain connects TRBV9 to TRBJ1-5; D remains unclear. The CDR3 totals 13 residues. Germline assignment: CDR1 SGDLS and CDR2 YYNGEE. The germline V and J ends were trimmed by 1 base and 4 bases, with 6 bases remaining between them. Written as DNA, the CDR3 is TGTGCCAGCAGCGTATCGGGAAATCAGCCCCAGCATTTT. The encoded protein is CASSVSGNQPQHF.

This clonotype has a handful of counts. The V gene is TRBV27, the J gene TRBJ1-4; 7 bases line up with TRBD1. Trimming cost V 5 bases and J 4 bases; bases outside gene matches: 7. The CDR3 covers 15 residues. Germline loops: CDR1 MNHEY, CDR2 SMNVEV (reference sequence). In DNA, the CDR3 is TGTGCCAGCAGTCCGTCAGGGGGGAGTAATGAAAAACTGTTTTTT. Protein product: CASSPSGGSNEKLFF. Full variable domain (missing parts from reference TRBV27 and TRBJ1-4): EAQVTQNPRYLITVTGKKLTVTCSQNMNHEYMSWYRQDPGLGLRQIYYSMNVEVTDKGDVPEGYKVSRKEKRNFPLILESPSPNQTSLYFCASSPSGGSNEKLFFGSGTQLSVL.

There are many counts of this clonotype. DNA for the CDR3: TGTGCCAGCAGCTCGGTAACAGGGGACTCGCAGTTCTTC. It codes for CASSSVTGDSQFF. The chain joins TRBV11-1 to TRBJ2-1; possibly TRBD1 for D (7 bases). The CDR3 extends over 13 amino acids. V lost 4 bases and J lost 12, with 16 bases in between. Germline V gene sequence: CDR1 SGHAT, CDR2 FQDESV (reference sequence).

This clonotype was picked up many times. J is TRBJ2-3 and V is TRBV25-1, with D possibly TRBD1 on 5 matching bases. CDR3 length: 16 residues. V was clipped by 1 base and J by 6 bases, with 17 bases between them. The germline gives CDR1 MGHDK, CDR2 SYGVNS. CDR3 DNA: TGTGCCAGCAGTGAATGGGGCAGGTCGGCGGAGGATACGCAGTATTTT. Encoded protein: CASSEWGRSAEDTQYF.

This clonotype was counted ten times or more. J is TRBJ2-1 and V is TRBV3-1; 11 bases map to TRBD2. The V gene end was trimmed by 4 bases and the J gene end by 11 bases; junction bases not matched to a gene: 10. Germline V CDR1 and CDR2: LGHDT, YNNKEL (reference sequence). The CDR3 contains 15 residues. This CDR3 reads CASSPGLAGGNKQFF. The CDR3 DNA reads as TGTGCCAGCAGCCCCGGCTTAGCGGGGGGGAACAAGCAGTTCTTC.

In this sample, this clonotype turned up many times. The chain uses TRBV7-9 and TRBJ2-1; D remains ambiguous. Germline V gene lookup returns CDR1 SEHNR and CDR2 FQNEAQ (reference sequence). This CDR3 contains 12 residues. Trimming stripped 6 bases from V and 15 bases from J, with 18 bases between. This CDR3 is CASRGSLSRRFF. The CDR3 DNA reads TGTGCCAGCAGGGGCTCTCTCTCCCGGCGGTTCTTC.

The V call is TRBV29-1, the J call TRBJ2-1; TRBD2 agrees at 7 bases. CDR1 and CDR2 from the germline V gene are SQVTM and ANQGSEA. The CDR3 has 16 residues. Trimming cost V 0 bases and J 4 bases; bases outside gene matches: 9. The CDR3 bases are TGCAGCGTTGAAGATTTATTTGGCGGGGGTTACAATGAGCAGTTCTTC. Its protein is CSVEDLFGGGYNEQFF.

The rearrangement uses TRBV20-1 and TRBJ2-7; weak D call: TRBD1 (6 bases). Germline CDR1 reads DFQATT; CDR2 reads SNEGSKA (reference sequence). The CDR3 totals 14 residues. V was clipped by 1 base and J by 5 bases, with 15 bases between them. The DNA for the CDR3 is TGCAGTGCTAGAGGTACTCTTGGGGGCGACGAGCAGTACTTC. Translating gives CSARGTLGGDEQYF.

J is TRBJ2-1 and V is TRBV4-2, with TRBD2 matching 11 bases. V was clipped by 4 bases and J by 2 bases; unmatched bases: 4. Germline CDR1 and CDR2: LGHNA and YNFKEQ. The CDR3 loop spans 16 amino acids. In DNA, the CDR3 is TGTGCCAGCAGCCGCGAGACTAGCGGGGCCTACAATGAGCAGTTCTTC. Translating it yields CASSRETSGAYNEQFF.

This chain connects TRBV7-9 to TRBJ1-1, with TRBD1 identical over 9 bases. Per germline, CDR1 SEHNR and CDR2 FQNEAQ (reference sequence). This CDR3 has 14 residues. V lost 6 bases and J lost 7; bases outside the gene matches: 9. CDR3 in DNA: TGTGCCAGCAGTGGACAGGGGCCCCCTCTTGAAGCTTTCTTT. Amino acid sequence: CASSGQGPPLEAFF.

In its sample, this clonotype was seen a few times. The rearrangement joins TRBV10-3 to TRBJ2-5; TRBD2 is a possible D gene (5 bases). The CDR3 is 13 amino acids. Germline CDR1 ENHRY, CDR2 SYGVKD. The ends were cut back, 8 bases at V and 2 bases at J, with 12 bases in the middle. The CDR3 sequence is CAIADGVQETQYF. DNA of the CDR3: TGTGCCATCGCCGACGGGGTTCAAGAGACCCAGTACTTC.

This clonotype occurred once. The chain links TRBV20-1 to TRBJ2-7, with 7 bases fitting TRBD2. The closer fit of TRBJ2-1 to the DNA end suggests the J call may be wrong. The CDR3 spans 13 residues. Germline V gives CDR1 DFQATT, CDR2 SNEGSKA (reference sequence). In DNA form, the CDR3 reads TGCAGTGCTAGCGGCGGGAGCTGGGACGAGCAGTTCTTC. This gives the protein CSASGGSWDEQFF.

This rearrangement joins TRBV27 to TRBJ2-2; no firm D call. This CDR3 is 15 amino acids long. Germline V CDR1 and CDR2: MNHEY, SMNVEV (reference sequence). Trimming left V 3 bases short and J 4 bases short, with 12 bases between. The CDR3 sequence is CASSLGTSLTGELFF. The CDR3 DNA is TGTGCCAGCAGTTTGGGTACCTCCCTCACCGGGGAGCTGTTTTTT.

In this sample, this clonotype turned up a few times. The chain couples TRBV29-1 to TRBJ1-6; a possible D gene is TRBD1 (5 bases). The CDR3 is 13 residues long. V lost 6 bases, J lost 9 bases, and 15 bases lay in between. The germline V gene has CDR1 SQVTM and CDR2 ANQGSEA. The CDR3 DNA sequence: TGCAGCGTCTTGACAGACGGGAGTTCACCCCTCCACTTT. Translation gives CSVLTDGSSPLHF.

The chain has TRBV11-1 and TRBJ2-6, with TRBD1 identical over 7 bases. Germline trimming cut 0 bases from V and 0 bases from J; bases unmatched to any gene: 8. The CDR3 runs 19 residues. The germline V gene encodes CDR1 SGHAT and CDR2 FQDESV (reference sequence). The CDR3 bases are TGTGCCAGCAGCTTAGCGGTAACAGGGGCCGACTCTGGGGCCAACGTCCTGACTTTC. The encoded protein is CASSLAVTGADSGANVLTF.

This clonotype was counted many times. The J gene is TRBJ2-7, the V gene TRBV11-2, with TRBD1 matching over 8 bases. CDR1 SGHAT and CDR2 FQNNGV come from the germline V gene. The CDR3 has 15 amino acids. Trimming took 5 bases from V and 5 from J; bases not matched to a gene: 11. CDR3 sequence (DNA): TGTGCCAGCAGCGCACGGACAGGGCTATTTGACGAGCAGTACTTC. It codes for CASSARTGLFDEQYF.

This clonotype was seen more than once but under ten times. The chain employs TRBV10-3 and TRBJ1-1; D not certain. The CDR3 contains 15 residues. The V end was cut by 5 bases, the J end by 0 bases, with 13 bases between. Germline assignment: CDR1 ENHRY and CDR2 SYGVKD. The CDR3 reads CAISQTTAMNTEAFF. DNA of the CDR3: TGTGCCATCAGTCAGACGACGGCTATGAACACTGAAGCTTTCTTT.

At least ten counts were recorded for this clonotype. The chain recombines TRBV29-1 with TRBJ2-7; D uncertain. Germline values: CDR1 SQVTM, CDR2 ANQGSEA. The CDR3 extends over 15 amino acids. V gave up 3 bases and J gave up 0 bases, with 15 bases separating them. The CDR3 reads CSVDLGQKSSYEQYF. As DNA, the CDR3 is TGCAGCGTTGATCTTGGGCAGAAATCCTCCTACGAGCAGTACTTC.

This clonotype was seen only a few times. Here the CDR3 DNA reads TGCGCCAGCAGTGAGAGCGGGAGCCCCACAGATACGCAGTATTTT. As protein: CASSESGSPTDTQYF. The chain combines TRBV10-2 with TRBJ2-3, with TRBD2 identical over 8 bases. There are 15 residues in the CDR3. V lost 2 bases to trimming and J lost 2 bases; unmatched junction nucleotides: 3. Germline CDR1 reads WSHSY; CDR2 reads SAAADI.

The V and J genes are TRBV19 and TRBJ1-5; D gene uncertain. The V and J ends lost 2 bases and 6 bases respectively, with 14 bases between them. CDR3 length: 15 residues. Germline V lookup: CDR1 LNHDA, CDR2 SQIVND (reference sequence). The DNA for the CDR3 is TGTGCCAGTAGTATACCTGGGGTGATAATTCAGCCCCAGCATTTT. Its translation: CASSIPGVIIQPQHF. Full variable domain (missing parts from reference TRBV19 and TRBJ1-5): DGGITQSPKYLFRKEGQNVTLSCEQNLNHDAMYWYRQDPGQGLRLIYYSQIVNDFQKGDIAEGYSVSREKKESFPLTVTSAQKNPTAFYLCASSIPGVIIQPQHFGDGTRLSIL.

There are a few counts of this clonotype. This rearrangement joins TRBV5-6 to TRBJ2-7; no reliable D call. Trimming cost V 0 bases and J 3 bases, with 7 bases left between them. CDR1 is SGHDT, CDR2 YYEEEE, per germline. This CDR3 is 13 amino acids long. CDR3 sequence reads: CASSLVSLYEQYF. CDR3 DNA sequence: TGTGCCAGCAGCTTGGTTAGCCTCTACGAGCAGTACTTC. Full variable domain (remainder filled in from reference TRBV5-6 and TRBJ2-7): DAGVTQSPTHLIKTRGQQVTLRCSPKSGHDTVSWYQQALGQGPQFIFQYYEEEERQRGNFPDRFSGHQFPNYSSELNVNALLLGDSALYLCASSLVSLYEQYFGPGTRLTVT.

This clonotype came up many times. The gene calls are TRBV27 and TRBJ2-7, with 7 positions matching TRBD1. This CDR3 spans 14 amino acids. CDR1 MNHEY and CDR2 SMNVEV come from the germline V gene (reference sequence). Germline trimming cut 4 bases from V and 3 bases from J; bases unmatched to any gene: 6. CDR3 sequence: CASSSYRGFYEQYF. The CDR3 DNA sequence: TGTGCCAGCAGTTCGTACAGGGGCTTCTACGAGCAGTACTTC.

A word on this clonotype: A read error may explain this, as a much larger clone is one base away. This chain uses TRBV4-3 with TRBJ2-1; TRBD2 aligns across 12 bases. Per germline, CDR1 LGHNA and CDR2 YSLEER. CDR3 length equals 15 residues. The CDR3 nucleotides read TGCGCCAGCAGCCCCGGACTAGCGGGGCCCAATGAGCAGTCCTTC. Encoded protein: CASSPGLAGPNEQSF.

J is TRBJ2-1 and V is TRBV14; D not certain. The CDR3 runs to 16 residues. Trimming removed 1 base at V and 3 bases at J, with 13 bases between. Germline CDR1 SGHDN, CDR2 FVKESK. The CDR3 DNA reads as TGTGCCAGCAGCCAAGCCCGGCTAGGAATCTACAATGAGCAGTTCTTC. It translates to CASSQARLGIYNEQFF.

This clonotype was picked up a small number of times. The chain is built from TRBV1 and TRBJ2-5; the table's D call, TRBD2, was not checked against the DNA. TRBV1 is tagged as a pseudogene. CDR3 length: 16 amino acids. The CDR3 here is CTSSQGLADKQETQYF. The DNA of the CDR3 is TGCACCAGCAGCCAAGGACTAGCGGATAAACAAGAGACCCAGTACTTC.

The table lists this clonotype with many counts. The V gene is TRBV6-2 or TRBV6-3, the J gene TRBJ2-2; 8 nucleotides line up with TRBD1. The CDR3 is 15 residues long. V shed 5 bases and J 0 bases; nucleotides not matched to a gene: 2. CDR1 is MNHEY, CDR2 SVGEGT, per germline. The CDR3 nucleotides read TGTGCCAGCAGTACGGACAGGGCGAACACCGGGGAGCTGTTTTTT. This encodes CASSTDRANTGELFF.

The rearrangement uses TRBV7-9 and TRBJ2-3; 9 bases fit TRBD1. V gave up 5 bases and J gave up 4 bases; unmatched junction bases: 10. The CDR3 length is 16 residues. The germline CDR1 and CDR2 sequences are SEHNR and FQNEAQ (reference sequence). The CDR3 DNA follows: TGTGCCAGCAGCCACCGGGACAGGGAGGGCCCAGATACGCAGTATTTT. Its translation is CASSHRDREGPDTQYF.

The chain uses TRBV7-2 and TRBJ1-2, with D hard to call. This CDR3 is built from 12 residues. Trimming cost V 7 bases and J 8 bases, with 14 bases left between them. Germline V gives CDR1 SGHTA, CDR2 FQGNSA. CDR3 amino acids: CASITFRTGYTF. CDR3 sequence (DNA): TGTGCCAGCATTACATTTCGGACGGGCTACACCTTC.

The sample holds many counts of this clonotype. The chain links TRBV5-1 to TRBJ2-3, with 9 bases matching TRBD2. V shed 0 bases and J 2 bases; nucleotides not matched to a gene: 4. Per the germline V gene, CDR1 is SGHRS and CDR2 is YFSETQ. The CDR3 has 16 residues. CDR3 DNA: TGCGCCAGCAGCTTGGACCTAGCGGGGTCCACAGATACGCAGTATTTT. This gives the protein CASSLDLAGSTDTQYF.